This TCR beta chain was sequenced during a study of beta chain features in type 1 diabetes. Remarks on this clone: Its specificity is unknown.

Expressed TCRB transcripts were sequenced after all isolated RNA was converted to cDNA. Sequencing used immunoSEQ multiplex PCR; TCRdb keeps in-frame clones, though not all of them. The data contain approximately 240,000 clones, around 16% of them singletons. The CDR3 runs 14 residues. Germline lookup yields CDR1 SEHNR and CDR2 FQNEAQ (reference sequence). V lost 1 base and J 5 bases, leaving 9 bases between the germline ends. Broader study findings: A moderate, significant TCRB CDR3 shortening appeared in type 1 diabetes across four CD4+ subsets.

Sequenced material: naive CD4+ T cells from blood. V and J are TRBV7-9 and TRBJ2-1; D gene uncertain. The source is a man aged 30 to 45 with type 1 diabetes. CDR3 region: CASSLDLANNEQFF. The CDR3 bases are TGTGCCAGCAGCTTAGACTTAGCTAACAATGAGCAGTTCTTC.